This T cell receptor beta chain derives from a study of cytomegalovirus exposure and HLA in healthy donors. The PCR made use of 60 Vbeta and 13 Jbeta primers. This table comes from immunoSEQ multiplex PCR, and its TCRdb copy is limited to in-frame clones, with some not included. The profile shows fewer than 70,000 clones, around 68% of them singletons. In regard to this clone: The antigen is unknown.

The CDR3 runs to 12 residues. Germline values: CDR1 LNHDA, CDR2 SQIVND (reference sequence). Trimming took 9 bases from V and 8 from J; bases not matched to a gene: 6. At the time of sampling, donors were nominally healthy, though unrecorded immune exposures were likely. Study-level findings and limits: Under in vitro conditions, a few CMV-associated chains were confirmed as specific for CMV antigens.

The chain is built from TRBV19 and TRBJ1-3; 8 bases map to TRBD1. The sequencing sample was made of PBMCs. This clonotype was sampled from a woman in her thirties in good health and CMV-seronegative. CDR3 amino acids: CASRQGLDTIYF. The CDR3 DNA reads TGTGCCAGCAGACAGGGGTTGGACACCATATATTTT.